These 31 T cell receptor beta chains came from one sample sequenced in a study of T cell repertoires in breast cancer. Unpaired genes were suppressed by blocking oligonucleotides during a second nested PCR. Via MiXCR, TCRdb re-called the emulsion pairing reads, giving one row per CDR3 protein. This table has about 4,400 distinct CDR3 sequences, 30% to 40% appearing once. The expanded emulsion RT-PCR method captured paired alpha and beta chains from CD8+ T cells. Specimen: CD8+ T cells. These receptors all stem from a pool of human donors with breast cancer or a healthy control (not recorded which).

For this clonotype: A much larger clone lies one base from this, so it may be a read error. This sequence joins TRBV6-2 or TRBV6-3 and TRBJ2-7, with a tentative D call TRBD2 (6 bases). The CDR3 spans 15 residues. Germline V CDR1 and CDR2: MNHEY, SVGEGT. CDR3 nucleotides: TGTGCCAGCAGTTACGACCGGGAGCGCTCCTACGAGCAGCACTTC. This sequence encodes CASSYDRERSYEQHF.

Concerning this clonotype: At one end the junction does not follow the germline gene, possibly because of a read error. The chain joins TRBV29-1 to TRBJ2-2; possibly TRBD2 for D (6 bases). CDR1 and CDR2 (germline): SQVTM, ANQGSEA. This CDR3 has 14 residues. CDR3 loop: CSVEAGTLTGERCF. The CDR3 DNA reads TGCAGCGTGGAAGCCGGGACTCTCACCGGGGAGCGGTGTTTT.

This clonotype was recorded a few times. V is TRBV20-1 and J is TRBJ1-1, with a tentative D call TRBD1 (5 bases). Trimming removed 0 bases from V and 5 bases from J, with 13 bases in between. The CDR3 is 14 residues long. Germline V gives CDR1 DFQATT, CDR2 SNEGSKA (reference sequence). As DNA, the CDR3 is TGCAGTGCTAGAGATCCAGGGTTGAGTACTGAAGCTTTCTTT. Amino acid sequence: CSARDPGLSTEAFF.

This clonotype was recorded many times. The chain combines TRBV19 with TRBJ1-6, with D uncertain. Germline-derived CDR1 and CDR2 are LNHDA and SQIVND (reference sequence). This CDR3 comprises 13 residues. The V and J ends lost 6 bases and 8 bases respectively, with 11 bases between them. CDR3 in amino acids: CASSLKEDSPLHF. CDR3 coding DNA: TGTGCCAGTAGCTTAAAGGAGGATTCACCCCTCCACTTT.

The chain employs TRBV20-1 and TRBJ1-1, with no clear D. Germline V gene sequence: CDR1 DFQATT, CDR2 SNEGSKA (reference sequence). Trimming removed 6 bases at V and 1 base at J, with 12 bases between. The CDR3 length is 13 residues. Here the CDR3 reads CSAAPGSNTEAFF. The CDR3 DNA follows: TGCAGTGCCGCGCCGGGATCGAACACTGAAGCTTTCTTT.

In this sample, this clonotype turned up many times. The rearrangement links TRBV3-1 to TRBJ1-2; D perhaps matches TRBD1 (5 bases). Trimming stripped 1 base from V and 12 bases from J, with 21 bases between. CDR3 size: 15 residues. Germline CDR1 and CDR2: LGHDT and YNNKEL (reference sequence). For the CDR3, the DNA is TGTGCCAGCAGCCAAGGGGGACGGGCTTGGCAACTCAACACCTTC. Translating gives CASSQGGRAWQLNTF.

This clonotype is categorized as large (0.1 to 1%). The rearrangement joins TRBV28 to TRBJ1-1; 7 bases are a match to TRBD1. The trim removed 4 bases at V and 8 bases at J, leaving 4 bases unmatched. This CDR3 has 12 amino acids. CDR1 MDHEN and CDR2 SYDVKM come from the germline V gene. The CDR3 loop is CASSWADREAFF. The DNA of the CDR3 is TGTGCCAGCAGTTGGGCGGACAGGGAAGCTTTCTTT.

The chain joins TRBV28 to TRBJ2-7, with D perhaps matching TRBD1 or TRBD2 (5 bases each). Germline loops: CDR1 MDHEN, CDR2 SYDVKM. The V gene lost 6 bases and the J gene lost 3 bases, with 12 bases spanning the gap. The CDR3 has 13 residues. CDR3 loop: CASSSPGRYEQYV. The CDR3 nucleotides read TGTGCCAGCAGCTCACCGGGACGCTACGAGCAGTACGTC.

The genes are TRBV28 and TRBJ2-1; the match to TRBD1 covers 8 bases. The CDR3 extends over 13 amino acids. V trimming: 5 bases; J trimming: 10 bases; junction bases outside the gene matches: 7. The germline gives CDR1 MDHEN, CDR2 SYDVKM. For the CDR3, the DNA is TGTGCCAGCAGTCACAGGGGGGCCAAAGAGCAGTTCTTC. This codes for CASSHRGAKEQFF.

This clonotype is labeled medium-sized. The chain has TRBV29-1 and TRBJ2-2; D not certain. Trimming stripped 3 bases from V and 1 base from J, with 9 bases between. The CDR3 runs 14 residues. Germline V lookup: CDR1 SQVTM, CDR2 ANQGSEA. The CDR3 protein is CSVEAEKNTGELFF. The CDR3 nucleotides are TGCAGCGTTGAGGCTGAGAAGAACACCGGGGAGCTGTTTTTT.

A remark on this clonotype: A much larger clonotype is one base distant, so this may be a read error. The chain combines TRBV24-1 with TRBJ2-3; the D is unclear. The CDR3 is 11 amino acids. Germline lookup yields CDR1 KGHDR and CDR2 SFDVKD. The CDR3 loop is CAASGADMQYF. The CDR3 DNA is TGTGCCGCATCCGGCGCAGATATGCAGTATTTT.

Comments on this clonotype: A much larger clone differs from this one at a single base, so this may be a read error. The V gene is TRBV3-1, the J gene TRBJ1-2; a weak D match, TRBD1 (6 bases). This CDR3 comprises 13 residues. Trimming removed 4 bases at V and 8 bases at J, with 14 bases between. From germline, CDR1 is LGHDT and CDR2 YNNKEL (reference sequence). In nucleotides, the CDR3 is TGTGCCAGCAGCCCCGAGGGCGACAGGGGCTACACCTTC. Translated: CASSPEGDRGYTF.

At least ten counts were recorded for this clonotype. The chain links TRBV15 to TRBJ1-2; the match to TRBD1 covers 7 bases. The CDR3 runs 14 residues. The V segment lost 2 bases and the J segment 3 bases; nucleotides outside the gene matches: 3. Germline V gene data show CDR1 as LNHNV and CDR2 as YYDKDF (reference sequence). CDR3 loop: CATSRNTGDYGYTF. The CDR3 DNA is TGTGCCACCAGCAGAAACACAGGGGACTATGGCTACACCTTC.

This clonotype was counted ten times or more. The chain is built from TRBV6-2 or TRBV6-3 and TRBJ2-7; TRBD2 is a possible D gene (5 bases). The CDR3 consists of 12 residues. V lost 8 bases, J lost 1 base, and 9 bases lay in between. CDR1 and CDR2 (germline): MNHEY, SVGEGT. The CDR3 nucleotides are TGTGCCAGCGGACTGAGGTCCTACGAGCAGTACTTC. This codes for CASGLRSYEQYF.

The sample holds a few counts of this clonotype. V usage is TRBV28 and J usage is TRBJ1-2; D unclear. The germline V and J ends were trimmed by 6 bases and 4 bases, with 12 bases remaining between them. The CDR3 spans 13 residues. Per the germline V gene, CDR1 is MDHEN and CDR2 is SYDVKM. The CDR3 DNA reads TGTGCCAGCAGCCGGAATTTCGGCTATGGCTACACCTTC. This sequence encodes CASSRNFGYGYTF.

This clonotype occurred many times. The V gene is TRBV6-2 or TRBV6-3, the J gene TRBJ1-6, with D perhaps TRBD1 (6 bases). The CDR3 consists of 14 residues. Per germline, CDR1 MNHEY and CDR2 SVGEGT. The V end was cut by 6 bases, the J end by 6 bases, with 12 bases between. CDR3 coding DNA: TGTGCCAGCAGACCCACAGGGACTAATTCACCCCTCCACTTT. Protein sequence: CASRPTGTNSPLHF.

In this sample, this clonotype turned up a few times. V is TRBV7-9 and J is TRBJ2-7, with D hard to call. With 5 bases removed from V and 7 bases from J, the gap between germline ends came to 15 bases. CDR1 SEHNR and CDR2 FQNEAQ come from the germline V gene (reference sequence). The CDR3 has 13 amino acids. CDR3 sequence reads: CASSPSSLGEQYF. The CDR3 coding sequence is TGTGCCAGCAGCCCGTCATCTCTGGGGGAGCAGTACTTC.

This clonotype was counted at least ten times. The V call is TRBV6-5, the J call TRBJ1-1, with TRBD1 identical over 7 bases. Losses at the gene ends were 3 bases for V and 8 bases for J; bases not matched to a gene: 3. This CDR3 comprises 12 residues. Looked up from germline, CDR1 is MNHEY and CDR2 is SVGAGI. The CDR3 here is CASSYSDREAFF. DNA of the CDR3: TGTGCCAGCAGTTATTCGGACAGGGAAGCTTTCTTT.

In regard to this clonotype: The CDR3 does not close with the conserved phenylalanine or tryptophan, likely indicating a read error. No DNA is shown, since the ends of the CDR3 on it are uncertain; the CDR3 is the one TCRdb lists. The gene calls are TRBV10-1 and TRBJ2-2; the listed D gene, TRBD1, was not tested against the DNA. The CDR3 is made up of 14 amino acids, end residues included. In germline, CDR1 is WNHNN, CDR2 SYGVQD (reference sequence). The CDR3 sequence is CASSEAGETGEPFI.

In the case of this clonotype: A much larger clone lies a single base off, so this may be a read error. V gene TRBV28 combines with J gene TRBJ1-1, with D unclear. The CDR3 has 12 residues. Per germline, CDR1 MDHEN and CDR2 SYDVKM. Trimming took off 5 bases at V and 4 bases at J, with 8 bases between the two ends. CDR3 protein: CASSEKGTEAFF. CDR3 nucleotides: TGTGCCAGCAGTGAGAAGGGCACTGAAGCTTTCTTT.

The chain couples TRBV2 to TRBJ1-1; D is ambiguous. From germline, CDR1 is SNHLY and CDR2 FYNNEI. The CDR3 extends over 14 amino acids. V was clipped by 8 bases and J by 11 bases, with 24 bases between them. CDR3 in amino acids: CASRGGMLNTAAFF. CDR3 bases: TGTGCCAGCCGTGGTGGGATGCTGAACACTGCCGCTTTCTTT.

The genes are TRBV2 and TRBJ2-2; 10 nucleotides match TRBD1. There are 13 residues in the CDR3. Germline V CDR1 and CDR2: SNHLY, FYNNEI. V lost 6 bases, J lost 7 bases, and 2 bases stayed unmatched. This CDR3 reads CASRRDRGGELFF. Here the CDR3 DNA reads TGTGCCAGCAGGAGGGACAGGGGCGGGGAGCTGTTTTTT.

This clonotype was counted at least ten times. V is TRBV6-1 and J is TRBJ1-1; weak D call: TRBD1 (6 bases). V was trimmed by 5 bases and J by 3 bases, leaving 16 bases between them. The CDR3 has 15 amino acids. CDR1 and CDR2 (germline): MNHNS, SASEGT. CDR3 protein: CASSQDRPRDTEAFF. CDR3 nucleotides: TGTGCCAGCAGTCAAGACAGGCCCCGCGACACTGAAGCTTTCTTT.

About this clonotype: One base away lies a much larger clone, so this may be a sequencing read error. The chain is built from TRBV14 and TRBJ1-6; D not resolved. V was cut by 1 base and J by 7 bases, with 20 bases left in between. The germline gives CDR1 SGHDN, CDR2 FVKESK. The CDR3 loop spans 18 amino acids. CDR3: CASSQAPVLEHQNSPLHF. DNA of the CDR3: TGTGCCAGCAGCCAAGCCCCGGTATTAGAACATCAAAATTCACCCCTCCACTTT. The whole variable domain, remainder taken from reference TRBV14 and TRBJ1-6, is EAGVTQFPSHSVIEKGQTVTLRCDPISGHDNLYWYRRVMGKEIKFLLHFVKESKQDESGMPNNRFLAERTGGTYSTLKVQPAELEDSGVYFCASSQAPVLEHQNSPLHFGNGTRLTVT.

CDR3 sequence: CASSLKPGLLHEQYF. As DNA, the CDR3 is TGTGCCAGCAGCTTAAAACCGGGACTTTTACACGAGCAGTACTTC. J is TRBJ2-7 and V is TRBV5-5, with TRBD2 as a possible D gene (6 bases). Germline CDR1 and CDR2: SGHKS and YYEKEE (reference sequence). V shed 2 bases and J shed 5 bases, with 17 bases lying between them. There are 15 residues in the CDR3.

CDR3 coding DNA: TGTGCCAGTGAGAGTAGCGGGAGTGTCTACAATGAGCAGTTCTTC. It yields the protein CASESSGSVYNEQFF. V is TRBV3-2 and J is TRBJ2-1; the table's D call, TRBD2, was not checked against the DNA. TRBV3-2 corresponds to a pseudogene. The CDR3 extends over 15 amino acids.

Comment on this clonotype: Relative to the germline gene, one junction end is altered; a read error may explain this. The chain carries TRBV5-4 and TRBJ2-1; 12 bases agree with TRBD2. CDR1 and CDR2 from the germline V gene are SGHNT and YYREEE (reference sequence). The CDR3 contains 16 residues. CDR3 in DNA: TGCGCCAGCAGCCAAACTAGCGGGAGGTCCTACAATGAGCAGTTCTTC. Its protein product is CASSQTSGRSYNEQFF.

The chain employs TRBV11-3 and TRBJ2-1; 7 positions match TRBD2. The CDR3 length is 17 residues. Germline trimming cut 0 bases from V and 0 bases from J; bases unmatched to any gene: 5. CDR1 is SGHNT and CDR2 is YENEEA in the germline V gene. CDR3 in amino acids: CASSLDTGGSSYNEQFF. DNA for the CDR3: TGTGCCAGCAGCTTAGATACAGGCGGGAGCTCCTACAATGAGCAGTTCTTC. The complete variable domain, with remaining parts taken from reference TRBV11-3 and TRBJ2-1, reads EAGVVQSPRYKIIEKKQPVAFWCNPISGHNTLYWYLQNLGQGPELLIRYENEEAVDDSQLPKDRFSAERLKGVDSTLKIQPAELGDSAVYLCASSLDTGGSSYNEQFFGPGTRLTVL.

The sample holds one count of this clonotype. The chain combines TRBV4-1 with TRBJ2-4; D possibly corresponds to TRBD2 (6 bases). Germline CDR1 and CDR2: MGHRA and YSYEKL. The V end was cut by 1 base, the J end by 7 bases, with 17 bases between. The CDR3 covers 16 residues. CDR3 protein: CASSQGAGRLINIQYF. DNA for the CDR3: TGCGCCAGCAGCCAAGGTGCGGGGCGATTGATCAACATTCAGTACTTC.

This clonotype came up once. Given the absence of the conserved phenylalanine or tryptophan at the CDR3 end, a read error is likely. It is unclear where the CDR3 begins or ends on the DNA, so no DNA is shown, and the CDR3 is as TCRdb lists it. The chain couples TRBV28 to TRBJ1-4; the table's D gene call, TRBD1, was not cross checked with the DNA. Ends included, the CDR3 has 15 residues. CDR1 MDHEN and CDR2 SYDVKM come from the germline V gene. This CDR3 is CASSFAGTGKDPLCL.

This clonotype was observed at least ten times. Here the CDR3 reads CASSDNYQETQYF. The CDR3, as DNA: TGCGCCAGCAGTGACAACTACCAAGAGACCCAGTACTTC. This rearrangement joins TRBV10-2 to TRBJ2-5, with D unresolved. CDR3 length equals 13 residues. The germline gives CDR1 WSHSY, CDR2 SAAADI. V lost 3 bases to trimming and J lost 0 bases, with 5 bases between them.